This paragraph reports one T cell receptor (beta chain). These data are taken from a study of blood T cell repertoires in COVID-19. Assay used: immunoSEQ multiplex PCR; TCRdb lists only in-frame clones, some missing. The data hold tens of thousands of clones, with 90% to 95% observed a single time. This CDR3 comprises 13 residues. Losses at the gene ends were 5 bases for V and 1 base for J; bases not matched to a gene: 4. Germline V gene lookup returns CDR1 GTSNPN and CDR2 SVGIG (reference sequence). V is TRBV30 and J is TRBJ1-1; 7 positions match TRBD1. The clonotype originates from a human donor in a cohort sampled during active COVID-19. Input material: peripheral blood. CDR3 in DNA: TGTGCCTGGTCTAGGACAGGGAACACTGAAGCTTTCTTT. This translates into CAWSRTGNTEAFF.